These 21 T cell receptor beta chains were all obtained from the same sample, sequenced in a study of CD8+ T cells in alopecia areata. Sequencing used cDNA as its template, made by extracting RNA and reverse transcribing it. The table came from immunoSEQ multiplex PCR; TCRdb's copy has only in-frame clones and leaves some out. Among about 220,000 clones listed, about three fifths were seen once. Treatment of the sample: oral pan-JAK inhibitor, 5-10 mg twice daily. The sample consisted of CD4+ T cells sorted from blood, taken at week 4, from a patient treated with tofacitinib. These receptors came from a human donor with alopecia areata.

The chain has TRBV7-9 and TRBJ1-2; D possibly corresponds to TRBD1 (5 bases). Germline CDR1 SEHNR, CDR2 FQNEAQ (reference sequence). The CDR3 is 15 amino acids. V was trimmed by 1 base and J by 4 bases, leaving 13 bases between them. CDR3 coding DNA: TGTGCCAGCAGCTTAGGGCAGGGTAGAAGCTATGGCTACACCTTC. Amino acid sequence: CASSLGQGRSYGYTF.

This clone has just one count. The chain's CDR3 is CSVRPSNTEAFF. Here the CDR3 DNA reads TGCAGCGTTCGTCCCTCGAACACTGAAGCTTTCTTT. The J gene is TRBJ1-1, the V gene TRBV29-1; no reliable D call. The CDR3 covers 12 residues. Germline V gene lookup returns CDR1 SQVTM and CDR2 ANQGSEA. Trimming stripped 5 bases from V and 1 base from J, with 8 bases between.

The J gene is TRBJ1-1, the V gene TRBV9; possibly TRBD1 for D (6 bases). The V end lost 0 bases, the J end lost 5 bases, and 11 bases lay between the germline ends. This CDR3 contains 14 residues. Germline V gene data show CDR1 as SGDLS and CDR2 as YYNGEE. The CDR3 region has the DNA TGTGCCAGCAGCGTAGCCTCAGGGGAGACTGAAGCTTTCTTT. This translates into CASSVASGETEAFF.

The rearrangement links TRBV4-1 to TRBJ2-3; 12 bases map to TRBD2. CDR1 and CDR2 from the germline V gene are MGHRA and YSYEKL. The junction had 6 bases not matched to a gene; V was cut back by 5 bases and J by 6 bases. This CDR3 contains 15 residues. This CDR3 reads CASSTLAGGADTQYF. Here the CDR3 DNA reads TGCGCCAGCAGCACACTAGCGGGGGGCGCGGATACGCAGTATTTT.

This sequence joins TRBV7-8 and TRBJ2-5; 10 bases are a match to TRBD1. The CDR3 has 17 residues. CDR1 is SGHVS and CDR2 is FQNEAQ in the germline V gene. V gave up 5 bases and J gave up 1 base; unmatched junction bases: 10. The CDR3 DNA is TGTGCCAGCAGCCTTCGGACAGGACAGGGGGGCCAAGAGACCCAGTACTTC. Protein sequence: CASSLRTGQGGQETQYF.

The chain couples TRBV11-2 to TRBJ2-1, with TRBD1 identical over 7 bases. V lost 8 bases, J lost 3 bases, and 4 bases stayed unmatched. This CDR3 has 13 residues. In germline, CDR1 is SGHAT, CDR2 FQNNGV. Written as DNA, the CDR3 is TGTGCCAGCGGGACAGTCTACTACAATGAGCAGTTCTTC. As protein: CASGTVYYNEQFF.

The chain uses TRBV30 and TRBJ2-5; 13 bases agree with TRBD2. CDR1 and CDR2 (germline): GTSNPN, SVGIG (reference sequence). CDR3 length: 15 amino acids. After removal of 2 bases from V and 4 bases from J, the junction contained 4 bases not matched to a gene. The chain's CDR3 is CAWSQLAGGLETQYF. The CDR3 DNA sequence: TGTGCCTGGAGTCAACTAGCGGGGGGGCTAGAGACCCAGTACTTC.

The J gene is TRBJ2-1, the V gene TRBV13, with TRBD2 matching over 8 bases. Germline V lookup: CDR1 PRHDT, CDR2 FYEKMQ (reference sequence). V trimming: 3 bases; J trimming: 3 bases; junction bases outside the gene matches: 4. The CDR3 totals 15 residues. The CDR3 nucleotides are TGTGCCAGCAGCTTTACCAGCGGGGGCTACAATGAGCAGTTCTTC. This encodes CASSFTSGGYNEQFF.

This clone was seen more than once but under ten times. Within the sample, other DNA sequences also encode this same CDR3. The V and J genes are TRBV19 and TRBJ1-5; D not resolved. Germline V gives CDR1 LNHDA, CDR2 SQIVND (reference sequence). The CDR3 consists of 11 residues. The V and J ends lost 5 bases and 4 bases respectively, with 3 bases between them. CDR3 DNA sequence: TGTGCCAGTAGTCCTAATCAGCCCCAGCATTTT. This translates into CASSPNQPQHF. Supplemented by reference TRBV19 and TRBJ1-5, the full variable domain reads DGGITQSPKYLFRKEGQNVTLSCEQNLNHDAMYWYRQDPGQGLRLIYYSQIVNDFQKGDIAEGYSVSREKKESFPLTVTSAQKNPTAFYLCASSPNQPQHFGDGTRLSIL.

With respect to this clone: The same CDR3 is also encoded by other DNA sequences in this sample. The rearrangement links TRBV29-1 to TRBJ1-1; D ambiguous. The CDR3 contains 10 residues. V dropped 4 bases and J dropped 5 bases, with 5 bases sitting between them. Per germline, CDR1 SQVTM and CDR2 ANQGSEA. CDR3 nucleotides: TGCAGCGTTGTGGGGACTGAAGCTTTCTTT. It yields the protein CSVVGTEAFF.

About this clone: Distinct nucleotide sequences in the sample also encode this CDR3. The chain links TRBV29-1 to TRBJ2-1, with D hard to call. The V and J ends lost 4 bases and 1 base respectively, with 5 bases between them. The CDR3 runs to 12 residues. Germline-derived CDR1 and CDR2 are SQVTM and ANQGSEA. The CDR3 reads CSVGGSYNEQFF. The CDR3 DNA follows: TGCAGCGTTGGGGGTTCCTACAATGAGCAGTTCTTC.

The chain employs TRBV7-8 and TRBJ1-6; D unclear. Germline lookup yields CDR1 SGHVS and CDR2 FQNEAQ. Deletions cut 1 base from V and 10 bases from J, with 5 bases between. This CDR3 is built from 12 residues. Written as DNA, the CDR3 is TGTGCCAGCAGCTTAGTGGAGTCACCCCTCCACTTT. Amino acids: CASSLVESPLHF.

This clone was found a few times. The J gene is TRBJ1-1, the V gene TRBV7-9; 7 bases line up with TRBD1. V lost 5 bases to trimming and J lost 1 base; unmatched junction nucleotides: 4. CDR1 and CDR2 from the germline V gene are SEHNR and FQNEAQ (reference sequence). The CDR3 length is 14 residues. The CDR3 DNA reads TGTGCCAGCAGCCTGGGGACAGCGAACACTGAAGCTTTCTTT. It translates to CASSLGTANTEAFF.

This clone was detected a few times. This rearrangement joins TRBV29-1 to TRBJ2-2; TRBD1 aligns across 7 bases. CDR1 is SQVTM, CDR2 ANQGSEA, per germline. J gave up 8 bases and V 7 bases, and 7 bases lay outside the gene matches. There are 12 residues in the CDR3. CDR3 DNA: TGCAGCGCCGGGACAGTGGGAGGGGAGCTGTTTTTT. It translates to CSAGTVGGELFF.

The V and J genes are TRBV29-1 and TRBJ2-7; D not certain. Looked up from germline, CDR1 is SQVTM and CDR2 is ANQGSEA. V was pared by 4 bases and J by 1 base, with 14 bases between. The CDR3 totals 14 residues. In nucleotides, the CDR3 is TGCAGCGTTGGGGTAGGTTTAACATCCTACGAGCAGTACTTC. Its translation: CSVGVGLTSYEQYF.

The chain combines TRBV7-2 with TRBJ2-7; 8 nucleotides align to TRBD1. V gave up 5 bases and J gave up 0 bases; unmatched junction bases: 6. Germline CDR1 is SGHTA and CDR2 is FQGNSA. This CDR3 is built from 15 residues. CDR3 loop: CASSPDRVYSYEQYF. CDR3 nucleotides: TGTGCCAGCAGCCCGGACAGGGTATACTCCTACGAGCAGTACTTC.

The rearrangement links TRBV11-2 to TRBJ2-5, with D possibly TRBD1 on 6 matching bases. The V gene lost 1 base and the J gene lost 2 bases, with 11 bases spanning the gap. Germline loops: CDR1 SGHAT, CDR2 FQNNGV. The CDR3 length is 15 residues. Here the CDR3 reads CASSLAGAKQETQYF. The CDR3 DNA reads as TGTGCCAGCAGCTTAGCAGGGGCAAAACAAGAGACCCAGTACTTC.

The chain's CDR3 is CSVENRAEQFF. CDR3 sequence (DNA): TGCAGCGTTGAAAACAGGGCGGAGCAGTTCTTC. The V and J genes are TRBV29-1 and TRBJ2-1; D might be TRBD1 (6 bases). The CDR3 sequence is 11 residues long. The V gene's germline CDR1 is SQVTM and CDR2 ANQGSEA. The V and J ends lost 2 bases and 10 bases respectively, with 9 bases between them.

The chain combines TRBV30 with TRBJ2-3; 9 bases line up with TRBD2. The CDR3 sequence is 15 residues long. CDR1 GTSNPN and CDR2 SVGIG come from the germline V gene (reference sequence). V gave up 0 bases and J gave up 1 base; unmatched junction bases: 2. In DNA, the CDR3 is TGTGCCTGGAGTGTGATAGCGGGGGGCACAGATACGCAGTATTTT. This encodes CAWSVIAGGTDTQYF.

This clone was detected many times. The rearrangement links TRBV7-8 to TRBJ1-4, with a possible D match to TRBD1 (5 bases). Looked up from germline, CDR1 is SGHVS and CDR2 is FQNEAQ. Between the trimmed V and J ends, which lost 6 bases and 2 bases, there was a span of 10 bases. The CDR3 extends over 14 amino acids. CDR3 region: CASSLRQTNEKLFF. The CDR3 DNA reads as TGTGCCAGCAGTTTAAGACAGACTAATGAAAAACTGTTTTTT.

The V and J genes are TRBV30 and TRBJ2-7; 8 bases agree with TRBD1. The CDR3 loop spans 12 amino acids. Germline V gene lookup returns CDR1 GTSNPN and CDR2 SVGIG (reference sequence). Unmatched junction bases numbered 3, after V lost 5 bases and J lost 3 bases. The CDR3 DNA reads as TGTGCCTGGTCGACAGGGGTCTACGAGCAGTACTTC. Translated, it gives CAWSTGVYEQYF.